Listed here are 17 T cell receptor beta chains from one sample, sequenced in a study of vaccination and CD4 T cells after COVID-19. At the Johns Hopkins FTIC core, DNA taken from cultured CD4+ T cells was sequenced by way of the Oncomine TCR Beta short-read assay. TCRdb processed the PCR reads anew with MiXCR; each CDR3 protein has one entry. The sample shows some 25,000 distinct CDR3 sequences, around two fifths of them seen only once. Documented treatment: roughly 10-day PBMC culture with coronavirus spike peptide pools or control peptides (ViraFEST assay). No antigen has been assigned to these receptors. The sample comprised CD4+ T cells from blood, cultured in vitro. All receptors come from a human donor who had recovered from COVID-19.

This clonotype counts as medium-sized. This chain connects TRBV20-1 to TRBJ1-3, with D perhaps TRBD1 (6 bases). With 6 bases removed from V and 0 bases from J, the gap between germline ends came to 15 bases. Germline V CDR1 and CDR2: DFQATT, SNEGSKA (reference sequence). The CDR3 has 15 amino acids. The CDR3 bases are TGCAGTGCGCAACAGGGACTTGTCTCTGGAAACACCATATATTTT. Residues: CSAQQGLVSGNTIYF.

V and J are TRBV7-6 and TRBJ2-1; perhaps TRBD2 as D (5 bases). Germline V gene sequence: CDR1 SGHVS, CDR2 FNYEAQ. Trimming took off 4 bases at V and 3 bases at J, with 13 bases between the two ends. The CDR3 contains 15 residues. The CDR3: CASSSWERSYNEQFF. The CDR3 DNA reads TGTGCCAGCAGCTCCTGGGAGCGGAGCTACAATGAGCAGTTCTTC.

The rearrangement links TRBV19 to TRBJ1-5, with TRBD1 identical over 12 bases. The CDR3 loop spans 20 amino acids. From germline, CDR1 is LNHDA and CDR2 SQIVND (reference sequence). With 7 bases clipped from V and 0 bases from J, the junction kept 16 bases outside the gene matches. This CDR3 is CASTKYSPGQGAVSNQPQHF. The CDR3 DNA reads TGTGCCAGTACCAAATACTCCCCGGGACAGGGGGCCGTTAGCAATCAGCCCCAGCATTTT.

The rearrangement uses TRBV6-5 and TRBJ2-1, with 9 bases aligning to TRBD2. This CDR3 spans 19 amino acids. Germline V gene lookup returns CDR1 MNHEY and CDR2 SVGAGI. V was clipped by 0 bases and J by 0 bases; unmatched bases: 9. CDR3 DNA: TGTGCCAGCAGTTACTCTGCGGGGGGGGCAATAAGCTCCTACAATGAGCAGTTCTTC. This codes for CASSYSAGGAISSYNEQFF.

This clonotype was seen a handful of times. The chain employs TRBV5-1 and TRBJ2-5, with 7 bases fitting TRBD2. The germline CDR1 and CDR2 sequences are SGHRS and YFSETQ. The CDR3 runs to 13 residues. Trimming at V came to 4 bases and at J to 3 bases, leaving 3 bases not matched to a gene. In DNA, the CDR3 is TGCGCCAGCAGCCCCGGGGGGAAAGAGACCCAGTACTTC. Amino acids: CASSPGGKETQYF.

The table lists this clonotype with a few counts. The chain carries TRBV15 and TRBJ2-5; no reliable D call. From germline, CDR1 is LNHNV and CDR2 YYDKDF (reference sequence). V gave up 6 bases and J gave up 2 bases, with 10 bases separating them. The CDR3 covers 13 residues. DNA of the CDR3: TGTGCCACCAGGCCCGGGCTACAAGAGACCCAGTACTTC. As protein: CATRPGLQETQYF.

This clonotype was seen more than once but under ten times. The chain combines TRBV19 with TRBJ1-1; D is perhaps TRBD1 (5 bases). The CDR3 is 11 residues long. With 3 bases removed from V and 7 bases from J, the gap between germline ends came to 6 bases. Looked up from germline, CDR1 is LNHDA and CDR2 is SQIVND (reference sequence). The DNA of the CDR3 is TGTGCCAGTAGTATGAGGGGTGAAGCTTTCTTT. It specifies CASSMRGEAFF.

The CDR3 is CASSLDTPGLEGFF. The CDR3 nucleotides read TGCGCCAGCAGCTTGGACACACCGGGACTAGAGGGGTTCTTC. The rearrangement uses TRBV5-1 and TRBJ2-1; TRBD2 aligns across 8 bases. Germline V gene data show CDR1 as SGHRS and CDR2 as YFSETQ. Trimming removed 0 bases from V and 15 bases from J; junction bases left unmatched: 11. This CDR3 contains 14 residues. Full variable domain (remainder filled in from reference TRBV5-1 and TRBJ2-1): KAGVTQTPRYLIKTRGQQVTLSCSPISGHRSVSWYQQTPGQGLQFLFEYFSETQRNKGNFPGRFSGRQFSNSRSEMNVSTLELGDSALYLCASSLDTPGLEGFFGPGTRLTVL.

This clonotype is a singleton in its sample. For the CDR3, the DNA is TGTGCCAGCAGCTTGGGACTTTACAATGAGCAGTTCTTC. It codes for CASSLGLYNEQFF. The chain combines TRBV7-3 with TRBJ2-1; weak D call: TRBD2 (6 bases). The V gene lost 3 bases and the J gene lost 4 bases, with 7 bases spanning the gap. The CDR3 spans 13 residues. Germline values: CDR1 SGHTA, CDR2 FQGTGA.

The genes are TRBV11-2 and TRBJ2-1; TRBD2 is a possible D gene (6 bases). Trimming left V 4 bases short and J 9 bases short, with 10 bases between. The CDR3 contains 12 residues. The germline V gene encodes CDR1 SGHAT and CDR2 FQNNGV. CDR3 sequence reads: CASSSSVTEQFF. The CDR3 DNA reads TGTGCCAGCAGCTCTAGCGTAACTGAGCAGTTCTTC.

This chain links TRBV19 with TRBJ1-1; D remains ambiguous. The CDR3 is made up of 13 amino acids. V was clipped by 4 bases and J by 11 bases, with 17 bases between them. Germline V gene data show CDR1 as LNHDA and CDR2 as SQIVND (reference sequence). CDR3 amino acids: CASSSQVGPGAFF. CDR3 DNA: TGTGCCAGTAGTAGCCAGGTTGGTCCTGGGGCTTTCTTT.

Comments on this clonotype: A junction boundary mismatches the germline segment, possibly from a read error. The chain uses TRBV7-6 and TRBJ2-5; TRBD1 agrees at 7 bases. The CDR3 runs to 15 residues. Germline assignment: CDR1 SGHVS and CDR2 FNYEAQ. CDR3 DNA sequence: TGTGCTAGCAGCTTAGGGCAGGGGGTAGTCGAGACCCAGTACTTC. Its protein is CASSLGQGVVETQYF.

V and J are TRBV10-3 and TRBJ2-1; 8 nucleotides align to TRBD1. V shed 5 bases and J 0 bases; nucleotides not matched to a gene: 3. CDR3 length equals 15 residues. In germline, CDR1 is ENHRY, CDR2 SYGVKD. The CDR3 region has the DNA TGTGCCATCAGTCGGACAGGGAGCTCCTACAATGAGCAGTTCTTC. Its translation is CAISRTGSSYNEQFF.

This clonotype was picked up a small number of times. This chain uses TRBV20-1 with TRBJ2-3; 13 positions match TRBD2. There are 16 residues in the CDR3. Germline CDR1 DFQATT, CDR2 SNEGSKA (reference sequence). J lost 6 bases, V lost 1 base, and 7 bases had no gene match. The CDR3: CSARVLAGGTMDTQYF. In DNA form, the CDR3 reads TGCAGTGCTAGAGTACTAGCGGGAGGGACGATGGATACGCAGTATTTT.

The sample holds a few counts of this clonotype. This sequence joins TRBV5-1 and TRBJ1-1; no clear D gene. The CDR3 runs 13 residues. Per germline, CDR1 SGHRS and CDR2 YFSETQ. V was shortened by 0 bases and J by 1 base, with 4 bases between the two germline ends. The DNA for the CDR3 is TGCGCCAGCAGCTTGGAGACGAACACTGAAGCTTTCTTT. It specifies CASSLETNTEAFF.

The CDR3 region is CASSDASRDGGEAFF. The CDR3 DNA sequence: TGTGCCAGCAGCGACGCTTCAAGGGACGGGGGTGAAGCTTTCTTT. The chain couples TRBV28 to TRBJ1-1; possibly TRBD1 for D (5 bases). CDR3 length: 15 residues. The V gene lost 6 bases and the J gene lost 7 bases, with 21 bases spanning the gap. Germline V gives CDR1 MDHEN, CDR2 SYDVKM. The full variable domain, in which reference TRBV28 and TRBJ1-1 provide the parts outside the CDR3, is DVKVTQSSRYLVKRTGEKVFLECVQDMDHENMFWYRQDPGLGLRLIYFSYDVKMKEKGDIPEGYSVSREKKERFSLILESASTNQTSMYLCASSDASRDGGEAFFGQGTRLTVV.

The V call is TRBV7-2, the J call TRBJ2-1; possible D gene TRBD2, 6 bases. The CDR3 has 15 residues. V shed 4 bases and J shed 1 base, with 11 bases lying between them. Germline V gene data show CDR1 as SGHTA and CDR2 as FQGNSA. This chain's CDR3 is CASSSSGPSYNEQFF. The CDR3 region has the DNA TGTGCCAGCAGCTCAAGCGGGCCGTCCTACAATGAGCAGTTCTTC.